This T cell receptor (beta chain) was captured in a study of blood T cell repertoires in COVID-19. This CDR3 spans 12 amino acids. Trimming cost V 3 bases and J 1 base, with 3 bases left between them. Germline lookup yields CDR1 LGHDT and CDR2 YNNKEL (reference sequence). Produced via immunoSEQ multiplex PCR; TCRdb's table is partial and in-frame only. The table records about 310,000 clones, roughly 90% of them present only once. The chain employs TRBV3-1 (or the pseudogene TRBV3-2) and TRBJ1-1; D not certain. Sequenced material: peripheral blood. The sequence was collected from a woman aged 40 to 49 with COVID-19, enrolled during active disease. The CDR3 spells CASSHKNTEAFF. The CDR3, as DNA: TGTGCCAGCAGCCACAAGAACACTGAAGCTTTCTTT.